This T cell receptor beta chain stems from a study of T-cell memory formation after mild COVID-19. Overall study context: TCR clusters were mostly donor specific.

Germline lookup yields CDR1 SSHAT and CDR2 FNYEAQ (reference sequence). This CDR3 comprises 13 residues. Study outcomes and limitations: Clones contracting over day 15 to 85 were CD4/CD8 balanced, with later expanders leaning CD4+. Shrinking CD4+ clones were chiefly CM and EM; CD8+ ones were chiefly EMRA.

TCRdb reprocessed the 5' RACE reads via MiXCR and lists one record per CDR3 protein. The data contain over 400,000 distinct CDR3 sequences, about 25% of them singletons. For this clonotype: The antigen is not known. The junction departs from the called germline gene at one end, perhaps through a read error.

The sample consisted of PBMCs or a T cell subset sorted from them (not recorded which). This TCR came from an adult woman who had mild COVID-19 (a few samples of this study predate the infection). Cell type and time point are not known. The rearrangement joins TRBV7-7 to TRBJ1-4; no reliable D call. The CDR3 coding sequence is TGTGCTAGCAGTCCACGCTTGTATGAAAAACTGTTTTTT. Its protein product is CASSPRLYEKLFF. The variable domain in full, completed from reference TRBV7-7 and TRBJ1-4, reads GAGVSQSPRYKVTKRGQDVTLRCDPISSHATLYWYQQALGQGPEFLTYFNYEAQPDKSGLPSDRFSAERPEGSISTLTIQRTEQRDSAMYRCASSPRLYEKLFFGSGTQLSVL.